This T cell receptor beta chain was sequenced in a study of molecular identifiers for immune sequencing clone quantification. General study findings and limits: Whereas clones above 20 RNA copies held under 1% of naive-cell molecules, they held over 97% of effector molecules.

Germline CDR1 is SGHKS and CDR2 is YYEKEE (reference sequence). The CDR3 sequence is 18 residues long. TCRdb independently ran MiXCR on the PCR reads; one entry per CDR3 protein. This sample yields under 600,000 distinct CDR3 sequences, of which 20% to 25% are seen a single time; around 0.84% belongs to the top ten. This clonotype was seen a handful of times. Its antigen is undetermined. Germline is not matched at one junction end, which may reflect a read error. V and J are TRBV5-5 and TRBJ1-1; D is unresolved. The sequenced sample consisted of naive CD8+ T cells from blood, with Jurkat cell RNA spiked in. Specified subset: FACS-sorted CD8+CD4-CCR7+CD45RA+ naive T cells. The receptor comes from a human donor in good health. Some libraries in this study had Jurkat cell RNA spiked in. CDR3 region: CASSPYARVGWENTEAFF. DNA of the CDR3: TGTGCCAGCAGCCCTTACGCGCGGGTGGGTTGGGAGAACACTGAGGCTTTCTTT.